This T cell receptor (beta chain) was sequenced during a study of T-cell reconstitution after alpha-beta-depleted transplantation in children. Many counts were recorded for this clonotype. Germline CDR1 and CDR2: SEHNR and FQNEAQ (reference sequence). V dropped 7 bases and J dropped 4; count of bases not matched to a gene: 7. This CDR3 is built from 15 residues. Library preparation (for TCRbeta) was performed with unique molecular identifiers. MiXCR, applied by TCRdb to the PCR reads, yields one record per CDR3 protein. The data hold about 610,000 distinct CDR3 sequences, with roughly a tenth observed a single time.

Sequencing was performed on PBMCs from the stem cell graft donor, taken from the stem cell graft. The sequence derives from a human donor who donated a stem cell graft to a child with acute myeloid leukemia. J is TRBJ2-3 and V is TRBV7-9; 11 positions match TRBD1. CDR3 region: CASTQDRGRSDTQYF. CDR3 in DNA: TGTGCCAGCACCCAGGACAGGGGGCGCTCAGATACGCAGTATTTT.